This is a list of T cell receptor beta chains from one sample in a study of cytotoxic CD8 clonotypes in ibrutinib-treated CLL. Clones were sequenced by immunoSEQ multiplex PCR, and TCRdb holds only the in-frame ones, with some missing. Of under 150,000 clones in the sample, around 93% were seen once. The starting material was PBMCs, obtained after 12 months of ibrutinib treatment. Receptors originate from a human donor with chronic lymphocytic leukemia. The CDR3 runs from the conserved cysteine through the conserved F or W. A D gene is named only where the DNA matches it firmly. Expanded clones are given a class, and other clones once, few, many or no size at all.

J: TRBJ1-1
D: .
V: TRBV15
size: .
DNA: TGTGCCACCAGCAGAGTGGTGAACACTGAAGCTTTCTTT
CDR3: CATSRVVNTEAFF

J: TRBJ1-2
D: TRBD1
V: TRBV28
size: once
DNA: TGTGCCAGCAGACACTCCGGGACAGGCGCTTTTGGGTACACCTTC
CDR3: CASRHSGTGAFGYTF

J: TRBJ2-5
D: .
V: TRBV28
size: .
DNA: TGTGCCAGCAGTTTCAGTGGGGGGCAAGAGACCCAGTACTTC
CDR3: CASSFSGGQETQYF

J: TRBJ2-7
D: .
V: TRBV28
size: .
DNA: TGTGCCAGCAGTAAGCCGACGGTCGGATACGAGCAGTACTTC
CDR3: CASSKPTVGYEQYF

J: TRBJ2-1
D: TRBD2
V: TRBV11-3
size: .
DNA: TGTGCCAGCAGCCCGACTAGCGGGAGCGGGTCCTACAATGAGCAGTTCTTC
CDR3: CASSPTSGSGSYNEQFF

J: TRBJ2-7
D: TRBD1
V: TRBV27
size: once
DNA: TGTGCCAGCAGGAAACCGGGACAGCGCATCTACGAGCAGTACTTC
CDR3: CASRKPGQRIYEQYF

J: TRBJ1-1
D: .
V: TRBV28
size: few
DNA: TGTGCCAGCAGTTCCCCTGCCAGGGGCCCTGAAGCTTTCTTT
CDR3: CASSSPARGPEAFF

J: TRBJ2-7
D: .
V: TRBV2
size: .
DNA: TGTGCCAGCACCTCCGGACACGGAACCTACGAGCAGTACTTC
CDR3: CASTSGHGTYEQYF

J: TRBJ2-7
D: .
V: TRBV19
size: .
DNA: TGTGCCAGTAGTACGGGACCGGGTGACGAGCAGTACTTC
CDR3: CASSTGPGDEQYF

J: TRBJ2-5
D: .
V: TRBV28
size: .
DNA: TGTGCCAGCAGTTTACAGGGGCTCGGGGAGACCCAGTACTTC
CDR3: CASSLQGLGETQYF

J: TRBJ1-4
D: .
V: TRBV28
size: .
DNA: TGTGCCAGCAGTTTACGGCAGTTTAGCCCTTTACTGTTTTTT
CDR3: CASSLRQFSPLLFF

J: TRBJ1-1
D: .
V: TRBV4-3
size: .
DNA: TGCGCCAGCAGCCAAGAGGCCAGTATGAACACTGAAGCTTTCTTT
CDR3: CASSQEASMNTEAFF

J: TRBJ2-5
D: TRBD1
V: TRBV29-1
size: .
DNA: TGCAGCGTTGAACGGGACAGGGGAAGAGAGACCCAGTACTTC
CDR3: CSVERDRGRETQYF

J: TRBJ2-1
D: .
V: TRBV4-3
size: .
DNA: TGCGCCAGTTCGAGCGGGCTCTCCTACAATGAGCAGTTCTTC
CDR3: CASSSGLSYNEQFF

J: TRBJ1-5
D: .
V: TRBV7-9
size: .
DNA: TGTGCCAGCACCGAAGCGGGGGGAAATCAGCCCCAGCATTTT
CDR3: CASTEAGGNQPQHF

J: TRBJ2-7
D: TRBD2
V: TRBV6-5
size: .
DNA: TGTGCCAGCCAAGGACTAGCGGGAGGGCGCGAGCAGTACTTC
CDR3: CASQGLAGGREQYF

J: TRBJ1-5
D: .
V: TRBV28
size: .
DNA: TGTGCCAGCAGTTCAAAGCCCCGGGACGTCTATAGCAATCAGCCCCAGCATTTT
CDR3: CASSSKPRDVYSNQPQHF